This T cell receptor beta chain was sequenced for a study of STAT3 mutations in large granular lymphocyte leukemia. As for the study in general: Roughly half of the longitudinally sequenced T-LGLL patients carried detectable canonical activating STAT3 mutations.

Study-wide results and limits: No sample exists from the first appearance of each clone. At least one immunodominant TCR beta clonotype appeared in every T-cell large granular lymphocyte leukemia patient. In about 30% of the 18 patients, new TCR clonotypes emerged after therapy.

TCRdb's copy holds only in-frame clones and misses some; the assay was immunoSEQ multiplex PCR. This repertoire shows 10,000 to 15,000 clones, approximately 88% found once; its top ten account for roughly 12%. Concerning this clone itself: Its specificity is not known.

CDR1 is MNHNS, CDR2 SASEGT, per germline. The CDR3 totals 13 residues. Trimming stripped 0 bases from V and 4 bases from J, with 4 bases between. This receptor was identified in a human donor with T large granular lymphocyte leukemia. Some clones in this sample may be carry-over from other donors' samples. Specimen: PBMCs. The chain couples TRBV6-1 to TRBJ1-5; D remains unclear. CDR3 nucleotide sequence: TGTGCCAGCAGTGAAGCAAAGAATCAGCCCCAGCATTTT. Translating it yields CASSEAKNQPQHF.